In its sample, the clone carrying this T cell receptor beta chain was seen a few times. What it recognizes is unknown. The CDR3 sequence is 14 residues long. Trimming took 0 bases from V and 4 from J, leaving 6 bases between them. The germline gives CDR1 LNHNV, CDR2 YYDKDF (reference sequence). These data belong to a study of OX40 agonist ivuxolimab in advanced cancers. This table comes from immunoSEQ multiplex PCR, and its TCRdb copy is limited to in-frame clones, with some not included. The sample has around 60,000 clones, around 84% seen once; the top ten hold roughly 0.99%. Study-wide results and limits: At 0.1 to 3.0 mg/kg and by week 6, clonal expansion occurred in CD4+ and CD8+ blood T cells. The expanded peripheral T cells' antigen specificity was not determined.

The input for sequencing was CD4+ or CD8+ T cells sorted from blood, taken in a trial of the OX40 agonist ivuxolimab. The V gene is TRBV15, the J gene TRBJ1-4, with D hard to call. The TCR comes from an adult with an advanced solid tumor such as melanoma, head and neck, liver or kidney cancer. The chain's CDR3 is CATSRESDNEKLFF. The DNA for the CDR3 is TGTGCCACCAGCAGAGAGTCCGATAATGAAAAACTGTTTTTT. Filled out from reference TRBV15 and TRBJ1-4, the complete variable domain reads DAMVIQNPRYQVTQFGKPVTLSCSQTLNHNVMYWYQQKSSQAPKLLFHYYDKDFNNEADTPDNFQSRRPNTSFCFLDIRSPGLGDTAMYLCATSRESDNEKLFFGSGTQLSVL.